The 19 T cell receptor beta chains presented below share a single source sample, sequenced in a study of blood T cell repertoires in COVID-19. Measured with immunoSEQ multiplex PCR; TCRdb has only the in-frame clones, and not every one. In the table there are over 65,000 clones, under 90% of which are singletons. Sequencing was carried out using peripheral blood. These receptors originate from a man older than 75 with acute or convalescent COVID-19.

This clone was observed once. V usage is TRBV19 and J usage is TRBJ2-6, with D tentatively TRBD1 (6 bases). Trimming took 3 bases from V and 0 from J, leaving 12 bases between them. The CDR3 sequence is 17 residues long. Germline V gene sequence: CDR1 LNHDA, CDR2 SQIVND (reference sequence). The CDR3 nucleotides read TGTGCCAGTAGTATTTGGGGGCATCCCTCTGGGGCCAACGTCCTGACTTTC. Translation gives CASSIWGHPSGANVLTF.

CDR3 DNA sequence: TGCGCCAGCAGCCATCTAGCGGGCCTCTCCTACAATGAGCAGTTCTTC. It is translated as CASSHLAGLSYNEQFF. V is TRBV4-3 and J is TRBJ2-1, with TRBD2 matching 8 bases. Trimming at V came to 3 bases and at J to 0 bases, leaving 4 bases not matched to a gene. The germline CDR1 and CDR2 sequences are LGHNA and YSLEER. The CDR3 sequence is 16 residues long.

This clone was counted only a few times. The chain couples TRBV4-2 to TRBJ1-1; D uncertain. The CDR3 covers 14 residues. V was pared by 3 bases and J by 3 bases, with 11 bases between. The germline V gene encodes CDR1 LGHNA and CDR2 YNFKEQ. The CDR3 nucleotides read TGTGCCAGCAGCCAGATGTCCGGGGACACTGAAGCTTTCTTT. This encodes CASSQMSGDTEAFF.

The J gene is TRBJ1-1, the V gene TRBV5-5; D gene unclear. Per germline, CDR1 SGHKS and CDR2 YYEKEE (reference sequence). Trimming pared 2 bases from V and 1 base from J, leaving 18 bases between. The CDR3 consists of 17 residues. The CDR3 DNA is TGTGCCAGCAGCTTTGAGCCTGGGCGCCCCGGGAACACTGAAGCTTTCTTT. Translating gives CASSFEPGRPGNTEAFF.

CDR3 residues: CASSAGQGSYNEQFF. The CDR3 DNA reads as TGCGCCAGCAGCGCGGGACAGGGCTCCTACAATGAGCAGTTCTTC. The V gene is TRBV5-1, the J gene TRBJ2-1, with 9 bases fitting TRBD1. This CDR3 has 15 residues. Trimming at V came to 4 bases and at J to 0 bases, leaving 2 bases not matched to a gene. CDR1 SGHRS and CDR2 YFSETQ come from the germline V gene. The full variable domain, in which reference TRBV5-1 and TRBJ2-1 provide the parts outside the CDR3, is KAGVTQTPRYLIKTRGQQVTLSCSPISGHRSVSWYQQTPGQGLQFLFEYFSETQRNKGNFPGRFSGRQFSNSRSEMNVSTLELGDSALYLCASSAGQGSYNEQFFGPGTRLTVL.

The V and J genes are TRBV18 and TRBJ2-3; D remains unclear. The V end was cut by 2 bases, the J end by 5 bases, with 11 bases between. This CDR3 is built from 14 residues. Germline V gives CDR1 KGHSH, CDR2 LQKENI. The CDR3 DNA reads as TGTGCCAGCTCACCATGGAGAGCAGAAGATACGCAGTATTTT. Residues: CASSPWRAEDTQYF.

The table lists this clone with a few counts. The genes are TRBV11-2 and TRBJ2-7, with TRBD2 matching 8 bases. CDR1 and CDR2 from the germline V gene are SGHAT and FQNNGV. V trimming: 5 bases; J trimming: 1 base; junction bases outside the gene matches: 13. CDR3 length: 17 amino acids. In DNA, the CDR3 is TGTGCCAGCAGCCCGACCGGCTTAGCGGGATTTTCCTACGAGCAGTACTTC. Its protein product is CASSPTGLAGFSYEQYF.

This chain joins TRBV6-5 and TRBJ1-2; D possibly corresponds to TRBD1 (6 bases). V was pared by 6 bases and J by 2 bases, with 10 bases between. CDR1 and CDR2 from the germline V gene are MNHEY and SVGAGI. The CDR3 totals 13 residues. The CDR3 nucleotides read TGTGCCAGCAGGACAGGAGCCAACTATGGCTACACCTTC. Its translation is CASRTGANYGYTF.

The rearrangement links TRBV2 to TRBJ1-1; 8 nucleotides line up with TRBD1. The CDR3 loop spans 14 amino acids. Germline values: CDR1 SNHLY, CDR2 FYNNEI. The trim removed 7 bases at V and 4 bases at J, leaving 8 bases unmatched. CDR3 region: CASTLGQGSTEAFF. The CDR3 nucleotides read TGTGCCAGCACCCTAGGACAGGGCAGCACTGAAGCTTTCTTT.

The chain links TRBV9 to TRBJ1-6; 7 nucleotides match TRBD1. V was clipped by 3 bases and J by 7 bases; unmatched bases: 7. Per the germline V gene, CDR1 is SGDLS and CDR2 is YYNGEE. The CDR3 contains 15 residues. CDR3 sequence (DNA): TGTGCCAGCAGCGCCCGGGACAGTATAAATTCACCCCTCCACTTT. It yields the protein CASSARDSINSPLHF.

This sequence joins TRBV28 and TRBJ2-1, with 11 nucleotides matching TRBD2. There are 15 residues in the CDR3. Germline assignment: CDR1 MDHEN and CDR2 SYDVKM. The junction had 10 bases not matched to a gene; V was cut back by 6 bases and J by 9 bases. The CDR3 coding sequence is TGTGCCAGCAGGGTACTAGCGGGAGAGGGGGGTGAGCAGTTCTTC. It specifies CASRVLAGEGGEQFF.

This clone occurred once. The CDR3 is CATSAPLGTGGGYEQFF. CDR3 DNA sequence: TGTGCCACCAGTGCTCCATTGGGGACAGGGGGCGGCTATGAGCAGTTCTTC. This rearrangement joins TRBV24-1 to TRBJ2-1, with TRBD1 matching 12 bases. The V gene's germline CDR1 is KGHDR and CDR2 SFDVKD. This CDR3 comprises 17 residues. The J segment lost 8 bases and the V segment lost 5 bases, leaving 12 bases of the junction unmatched.

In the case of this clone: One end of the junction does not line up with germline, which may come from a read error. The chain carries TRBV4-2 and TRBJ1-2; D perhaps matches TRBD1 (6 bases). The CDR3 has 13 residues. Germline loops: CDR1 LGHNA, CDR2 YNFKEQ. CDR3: CASSLQGNDGYTF. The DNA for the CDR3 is TGTGCCAGCAGCCTACAGGGTAACGATGGCTACACCTTC.

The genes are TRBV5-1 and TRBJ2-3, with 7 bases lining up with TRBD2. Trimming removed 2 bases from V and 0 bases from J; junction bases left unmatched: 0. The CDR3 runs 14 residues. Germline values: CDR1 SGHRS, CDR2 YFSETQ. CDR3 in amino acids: CASSFSGSTDTQYF. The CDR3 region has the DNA TGCGCCAGCAGCTTTAGCGGGAGCACAGATACGCAGTATTTT.

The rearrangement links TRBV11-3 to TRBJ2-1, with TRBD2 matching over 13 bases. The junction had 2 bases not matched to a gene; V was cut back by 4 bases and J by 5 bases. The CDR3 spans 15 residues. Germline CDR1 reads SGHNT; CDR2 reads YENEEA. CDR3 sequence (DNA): TGTGCCAGCAGCTGGACTAGCGGGAGTAACAATGAGCAGTTCTTC. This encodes CASSWTSGSNNEQFF.

The CDR3 sequence is CASSLFGVPATDTQYF. The DNA for the CDR3 is TGTGCCAGCAGTTTGTTCGGAGTCCCTGCCACAGATACGCAGTATTTT. The chain uses TRBV28 and TRBJ2-3, with no clear D. Trimming left V 3 bases short and J 2 bases short, with 15 bases between. Germline V gene data show CDR1 as MDHEN and CDR2 as SYDVKM. The CDR3 loop spans 16 amino acids.

The CDR3 loop reads CASSEHSNQPQHF. DNA of the CDR3: TGTGCCAGCAGTGAACATAGCAATCAGCCCCAGCATTTT. The rearrangement uses TRBV2 and TRBJ1-5; D uncertain. Trimming pared 2 bases from V and 0 bases from J, leaving 2 bases between. CDR3 length: 13 amino acids. In germline, CDR1 is SNHLY, CDR2 FYNNEI.

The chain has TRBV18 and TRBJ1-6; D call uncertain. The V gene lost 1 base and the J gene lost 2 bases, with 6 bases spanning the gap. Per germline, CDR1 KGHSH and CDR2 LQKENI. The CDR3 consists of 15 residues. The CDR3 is CASSPRETYNSPLHF. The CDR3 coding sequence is TGTGCCAGCTCACCACGGGAGACCTATAATTCACCCCTCCACTTT. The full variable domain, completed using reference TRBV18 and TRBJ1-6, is NAGVMQNPRHLVRRRGQEARLRCSPMKGHSHVYWYRQLPEEGLKFMVYLQKENIIDESGMPKERFSAEFPKEGPSILRIQQVVRGDSAAYFCASSPRETYNSPLHFGNGTRLTVT.

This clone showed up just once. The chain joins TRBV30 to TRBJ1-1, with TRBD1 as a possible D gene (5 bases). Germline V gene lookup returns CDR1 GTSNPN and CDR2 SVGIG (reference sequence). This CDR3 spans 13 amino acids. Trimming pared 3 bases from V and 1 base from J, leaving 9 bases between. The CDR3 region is CAWRRQTNTEAFF. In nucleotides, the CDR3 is TGTGCCTGGAGAAGACAGACGAACACTGAAGCTTTCTTT.